This T cell receptor (beta chain) was captured by sequencing in a study of T cells in Graves' hyperthyroidism and ophthalmopathy. Findings and limits, study-wide: Also found in blood were most expanded thyroid clonotypes above 0.001.

This clonotype was recorded many times. Its antigen is unknown. The J segment lost 0 bases and the V segment lost 5 bases, leaving 2 bases of the junction unmatched. The CDR3 has 14 residues. CDR1 is DFQATT and CDR2 is SNEGSKA in the germline V gene (reference sequence). Patients aged 18 to 65 had newly diagnosed hyperthyroidism that had lasted under 2 months. Uncontrolled infection, other autoimmune disease, pregnancy or lactation barred patients from enrollment. Thyroid ultrasound, orbital computed tomography, clinical symptoms, and serum thyroxine and TRAb underpinned diagnoses. The investigators amplified TCR beta CDR3 regions from RNA transcripts. Using the HTBI primer set, a first-round RT-PCR was run on the TCR CDR3. TCRdb re-derived calls from the multiplex PCR reads in MiXCR, one entry per CDR3 protein. Here the sample spans hundreds of thousands of distinct CDR3 sequences, 16% being singletons.

The source is a woman between 18 and 29 years old with Graves' hyperthyroidism. Sequenced input: blood. The chain is built from TRBV20-1 and TRBJ2-1; TRBD2 matches at 9 bases. The CDR3 is CSAVAGDSYNEQFF. In DNA form, the CDR3 reads TGCAGTGCTGTAGCGGGGGACTCCTACAATGAGCAGTTCTTC.